These 30 T cell receptor beta chains were all obtained from the same sample, sequenced in a study of cytomegalovirus exposure and HLA in healthy donors. Primers for the PCR totalled 60 Vbeta and 13 Jbeta. The assay was immunoSEQ multiplex PCR, and TCRdb's table has in-frame clones only and misses some. The repertoire holds 140,000 to 150,000 clones, with roughly three quarters as singletons. Sequencing input: PBMCs. Receptor source: a woman aged 40-49 years in good health and CMV-seropositive.

The rearrangement links TRBV2 to TRBJ2-3; TRBD1 matches at 7 bases. The CDR3 has 17 amino acids. Trimming removed 5 bases from V and 2 bases from J; junction bases left unmatched: 13. Germline V gene lookup returns CDR1 SNHLY and CDR2 FYNNEI. The CDR3 reads CASSRQGVGTPTDTQYF. The CDR3 DNA reads TGTGCCAGCAGTAGACAGGGAGTCGGCACACCCACAGATACGCAGTATTTT.

The chain uses TRBV5-1 and TRBJ2-6, with TRBD2 matching over 10 bases. This CDR3 is 17 amino acids long. CDR1 is SGHRS, CDR2 YFSETQ, per germline. V was pared by 0 bases and J by 4 bases, with 4 bases of the junction left unmatched. CDR3 in amino acids: CASSLALAGAGANVLTF. CDR3 in DNA: TGCGCCAGCAGCTTGGCTCTAGCGGGGGCCGGGGCCAACGTCCTGACTTTC.

The gene calls are TRBV11-2 and TRBJ2-7, with D tentatively TRBD1 (6 bases). The CDR3 extends over 12 amino acids. Germline V gives CDR1 SGHAT, CDR2 FQNNGV. V shed 2 bases and J shed 6 bases, with 8 bases lying between them. The CDR3 loop is CASSLRGSEQYF. In DNA form, the CDR3 reads TGTGCCAGCAGCTTAAGGGGGTCCGAGCAGTACTTC.

This chain's CDR3 is CASSLSIGTGINEKLFF. In DNA form, the CDR3 reads TGTGCCAGCAGTTTATCCATCGGGACAGGGATAAATGAAAAACTGTTTTTT. The V gene is TRBV27, the J gene TRBJ1-4; 9 positions match TRBD1. In germline, CDR1 is MNHEY, CDR2 SMNVEV (reference sequence). With 0 bases clipped from V and 5 bases from J, the junction kept 7 bases outside the gene matches. The CDR3 is 17 residues long.

This chain uses TRBV18 with TRBJ1-1; D uncertain. Germline values: CDR1 KGHSH, CDR2 LQKENI. V was shortened by 4 bases and J by 6 bases, with 12 bases between the two germline ends. This CDR3 region has 13 residues. In nucleotides, the CDR3 is TGTGCCAGCTCACTCAGGCGAACCCCTGAAGCTTTCTTT. It specifies CASSLRRTPEAFF. Supplemented by reference TRBV18 and TRBJ1-1, the full variable domain reads NAGVMQNPRHLVRRRGQEARLRCSPMKGHSHVYWYRQLPEEGLKFMVYLQKENIIDESGMPKERFSAEFPKEGPSILRIQQVVRGDSAAYFCASSLRRTPEAFFGQGTRLTVV.

The chain couples TRBV6-5 to TRBJ2-7; possibly TRBD1 for D (6 bases). Germline CDR1 reads MNHEY; CDR2 reads SVGAGI. The CDR3 contains 13 residues. V lost 7 bases, J lost 5 bases, and 15 bases lay in between. The CDR3 region has the DNA TGTGCCAGCACCTCTACAGGGAGCCACGAGCAGTACTTC. This translates into CASTSTGSHEQYF.

The genes are TRBV4-1 and TRBJ2-3; the match to TRBD2 covers 12 bases. In germline, CDR1 is MGHRA, CDR2 YSYEKL. With 3 bases clipped from V and 1 base from J, the junction kept 11 bases outside the gene matches. The CDR3 length is 19 residues. The CDR3: CASSQVGLAGGPGTDTQYF. The CDR3 region has the DNA TGCGCCAGCAGCCAGGTGGGGCTAGCGGGGGGGCCGGGCACAGATACGCAGTATTTT.

This rearrangement joins TRBV21-1 to TRBJ1-5; TRBD1 is taken as the D call from the table, unchecked against the DNA. TRBV21-1 represents a pseudogene. The CDR3 spans 19 residues. CDR3 coding DNA: TGTGCCAGCAGCACCTCCGACAGGGGGCGCGAGGGGAGCAATCAGCCCCAGCATTTT. This translates into CASSTSDRGREGSNQPQHF.

The chain uses TRBV5-1 and TRBJ1-4; 7 bases match TRBD1. V lost 0 bases to trimming and J lost 0 bases; unmatched junction nucleotides: 11. Germline CDR1 reads SGHRS; CDR2 reads YFSETQ. This CDR3 is 19 amino acids long. This chain's CDR3 is CASSLDPPGQRSTNEKLFF. The DNA of the CDR3 is TGCGCCAGCAGCTTGGATCCTCCGGGACAGAGATCAACTAATGAAAAACTGTTTTTT.

V is TRBV6-1 and J is TRBJ2-1; 7 nucleotides match TRBD1. Unmatched junction bases numbered 14, after V lost 9 bases and J lost 9 bases. Germline CDR1 reads MNHNS; CDR2 reads SASEGT. This CDR3 has 14 amino acids. DNA for the CDR3: TGTGCCAGTGGAGCGTTACAGGGGAGTATTGAGCAGTTCTTC. Its protein is CASGALQGSIEQFF.

The rearrangement joins TRBV6-1 to TRBJ2-7; 8 positions agree with TRBD1. With V trimmed by 3 bases and J by 0 bases, 7 bases remained unmatched. CDR3 length: 16 residues. Germline CDR1 is MNHNS and CDR2 is SASEGT. CDR3 coding DNA: TGTGCCAGCAGTGAGAGGATGGACAGGGTCTCCTACGAGCAGTACTTC. Amino acid sequence: CASSERMDRVSYEQYF.

This clone appeared once. The J gene is TRBJ2-1, the V gene TRBV5-6; TRBD2 matches 15 bases. Germline V lookup: CDR1 SGHDT, CDR2 YYEEEE. J gave up 7 bases and V 4 bases, and 3 bases lay outside the gene matches. The CDR3 extends over 15 amino acids. CDR3 amino acids: CASSRTSGGANEQFF. As DNA, the CDR3 is TGTGCCAGCAGCCGGACTAGCGGGGGGGCAAATGAGCAGTTCTTC.

This chain joins TRBV9 and TRBJ1-2; weak D call: TRBD1 (6 bases). The CDR3 sequence is 16 residues long. CDR1 and CDR2 from the germline V gene are SGDLS and YYNGEE. The ends were cut back, 4 bases at V and 4 bases at J, with 20 bases in the middle. Written as DNA, the CDR3 is TGTGCCAGCAGCCCTTCCCCTTGGACAGTCCTCTATGGCTACACCTTC. Protein sequence: CASSPSPWTVLYGYTF.

V gene TRBV7-6 combines with J gene TRBJ1-2; perhaps TRBD1 as D (5 bases). Trimming took off 5 bases at V and 1 base at J, with 11 bases between the two ends. CDR1 is SGHVS and CDR2 is FNYEAQ in the germline V gene. The CDR3 spans 14 residues. CDR3: CASSPGGINYGYTF. Here the CDR3 DNA reads TGTGCCAGCAGCCCGGGGGGGATTAACTATGGCTACACCTTC. Full variable domain (missing parts from reference TRBV7-6 and TRBJ1-2): GAGVSQSPRYKVTKRGQDVALRCDPISGHVSLYWYRQALGQGPEFLTYFNYEAQQDKSGLPNDRFSAERPEGSISTLTIQRTEQRDSAMYRCASSPGGINYGYTFGSGTRLTVV.

The J gene is TRBJ1-5, the V gene TRBV12-5, with 8 bases fitting TRBD1. The V segment lost 5 bases and the J segment 2 bases; nucleotides outside the gene matches: 8. The CDR3 loop spans 16 amino acids. CDR1 is LGHNT and CDR2 is FRNRAP in the germline V gene. The DNA of the CDR3 is TGTGCTAGTGGTCCCGAGGGACAGGCTGGCAATCAGCCCCAGCATTTT. Its protein is CASGPEGQAGNQPQHF. The entire variable domain, with the rest obtained from reference TRBV12-5 and TRBJ1-5, is as follows: DARVTQTPRHKVTEMGQEVTMRCQPILGHNTVFWYRQTMMQGLELLAYFRNRAPLDDSGMPKDRFSAEMPDATLATLKIQPSEPRDSAVYFCASGPEGQAGNQPQHFGDGTRLSIL.

The gene calls are TRBV2 and TRBJ1-1, with D possibly TRBD1 on 5 matching bases. Germline CDR1 SNHLY, CDR2 FYNNEI. Trimming removed 8 bases at V and 5 bases at J, with 18 bases between. The CDR3 loop spans 14 amino acids. The CDR3 loop reads CASLSNSGGTEAFF. CDR3 coding DNA: TGTGCCAGCTTATCTAATTCGGGGGGTACTGAAGCTTTCTTT.

This clone was detected once. This chain joins TRBV6-1 and TRBJ2-5; the D gene is possibly TRBD2 (6 bases). The ends were cut back, 2 bases at V and 2 bases at J, with 15 bases in the middle. This CDR3 has 16 amino acids. Germline CDR1 is MNHNS and CDR2 is SASEGT. The CDR3: CASSELAGRLQETQYF. CDR3 nucleotide sequence: TGTGCCAGCAGTGAATTGGCGGGGCGCTTACAAGAGACCCAGTACTTC.

The rearrangement joins TRBV18 to TRBJ2-5; 9 positions agree with TRBD2. Germline CDR1 KGHSH, CDR2 LQKENI. J gave up 2 bases and V 3 bases, and 4 bases lay outside the gene matches. The CDR3 sequence is 15 residues long. This CDR3 reads CASSPLAGFQETQYF. The CDR3 DNA follows: TGTGCCAGCTCACCTCTAGCGGGATTTCAAGAGACCCAGTACTTC.

This chain connects TRBV19 to TRBJ2-1; weak D call: TRBD1 (5 bases). The germline CDR1 and CDR2 sequences are LNHDA and SQIVND (reference sequence). The CDR3 length is 13 residues. V was clipped by 6 bases and J by 4 bases, with 10 bases between them. The chain's CDR3 is CASSIDSYNEQFF. CDR3 nucleotide sequence: TGTGCCAGTAGCATTGACAGTTACAATGAGCAGTTCTTC.

The V and J genes are TRBV6-1 and TRBJ2-1; TRBD2 matches 8 bases. Trimming removed 3 bases from V and 4 bases from J; junction bases left unmatched: 14. The germline gives CDR1 MNHNS, CDR2 SASEGT. The CDR3 spans 18 residues. In DNA, the CDR3 is TGTGCCAGCAGTGACCCTCCCGGGGTAGCGGGGTCTTACAATGAGCAGTTCTTC. Translated, it gives CASSDPPGVAGSYNEQFF.

The chain recombines TRBV4-1 with TRBJ2-5; D unresolved. In germline, CDR1 is MGHRA, CDR2 YSYEKL. Trimming took 0 bases from V and 6 from J, leaving 11 bases between them. This CDR3 has 14 amino acids. The CDR3 DNA reads TGCGCCAGCAGCCAAGATGTCGCAAAGCAGACCCAGTACTTC. This translates into CASSQDVAKQTQYF.

The genes are TRBV20-1 and TRBJ2-1, with D hard to call. Trimming stripped 1 base from V and 7 bases from J, with 5 bases between. CDR1 is DFQATT and CDR2 is SNEGSKA in the germline V gene (reference sequence). The CDR3 is made up of 11 amino acids. CDR3 region: CSARAFNEQFF. The CDR3 DNA reads TGCAGTGCTAGAGCCTTTAATGAGCAGTTCTTC.

Details on this clone: One end of the junction varies from germline; a read error may be responsible. The rearrangement uses TRBV5-1 and TRBJ2-5; D uncertain. This CDR3 spans 14 amino acids. Per germline, CDR1 SGHRS and CDR2 YFSETQ. This CDR3 reads CASSFLVSQETQYF. In DNA, the CDR3 is TGTGCCAGCAGCTTTCTCGTATCCCAAGAGACCCAGTACTTC. The full variable domain, in which reference TRBV5-1 and TRBJ2-5 provide the parts outside the CDR3, is KAGVTQTPRYLIKTRGQQVTLSCSPISGHRSVSWYQQTPGQGLQFLFEYFSETQRNKGNFPGRFSGRQFSNSRSEMNVSTLELGDSALYLCASSFLVSQETQYFGPGTRLLVL.

The DNA for the CDR3 is TGTGCCAGCAGTTCCCGTTCTCTGAACACTGAAGCTTTCTTT. Translated, it gives CASSSRSLNTEAFF. The genes are TRBV28 and TRBJ1-1; D gene unclear. Per germline, CDR1 MDHEN and CDR2 SYDVKM. The CDR3 extends over 14 amino acids. Trimming pared 4 bases from V and 0 bases from J, leaving 9 bases between.

CDR3 loop: CASSFRFATEAFF. The CDR3 DNA follows: TGTGCCAGCAGTTTCAGATTTGCCACTGAAGCTTTCTTT. This chain uses TRBV27 with TRBJ1-1, with D uncertain. Germline CDR1 MNHEY, CDR2 SMNVEV (reference sequence). Trimming removed 3 bases from V and 4 bases from J, with 9 bases in between. This CDR3 has 13 amino acids.

V is TRBV30 and J is TRBJ1-4; 10 positions agree with TRBD1. This CDR3 is built from 16 residues. V lost 0 bases to trimming and J lost 7 bases; unmatched junction nucleotides: 8. Germline CDR1 reads GTSNPN; CDR2 reads SVGIG (reference sequence). The chain's CDR3 is CAWSVGTGEFGEKLFF. CDR3 DNA sequence: TGTGCCTGGAGTGTCGGGACAGGGGAATTTGGTGAAAAACTGTTTTTT.

The chain combines TRBV6-1 with TRBJ2-3, with TRBD2 identical over 12 bases. Germline assignment: CDR1 MNHNS and CDR2 SASEGT. This CDR3 contains 14 residues. V dropped 6 bases and J dropped 6; count of bases not matched to a gene: 4. This chain's CDR3 is CASRHGLAGDTQYF. For the CDR3, the DNA is TGTGCCAGCAGACACGGACTAGCGGGGGATACGCAGTATTTT.

Details on this clone: The germline gene is not matched at one end of the junction; a read error may be the cause. The chain employs TRBV7-9 and TRBJ1-4; D not certain. Looked up from germline, CDR1 is SEHNR and CDR2 is FQNEAQ (reference sequence). This CDR3 is built from 12 residues. The CDR3 nucleotides read TGTTCCAGCAGCTTAGAAGGTCGGGAACTGTTTTTT. Its protein product is CSSSLEGRELFF.

V and J are TRBV2 and TRBJ2-6; D unclear. Trimming left V 2 bases short and J 3 bases short, with 8 bases between. CDR3 length: 15 residues. Germline V gives CDR1 SNHLY, CDR2 FYNNEI. The CDR3: CASSEFLGGANVLTF. The CDR3 DNA reads as TGTGCCAGCAGTGAATTCCTCGGTGGGGCCAACGTCCTGACTTTC.

This clone was found once. J is TRBJ1-1 and V is TRBV12-5; D is uncertain. Germline CDR1 and CDR2: LGHNT and FRNRAP. There are 14 residues in the CDR3. With 6 bases removed from V and 0 bases from J, the gap between germline ends came to 11 bases. CDR3 protein: CASGSDTLNTEAFF. The CDR3 nucleotides read TGTGCTAGTGGCTCAGACACCTTGAACACTGAAGCTTTCTTT.